This T cell receptor beta chain appears in the sequencing data of a study of blood T cell repertoires in COVID-19. Enrolled during active infection, Seattle patients were then followed longitudinally. Trimming cost V 6 bases and J 3 bases, with 10 bases left between them. Germline V gene lookup returns CDR1 SQVTM and CDR2 ANQGSEA. The CDR3 runs 12 residues. The protocol was immunoSEQ multiplex PCR, while the TCRdb copy is restricted to in-frame clones and leaves out a portion. The sample carries approximately 100,000 clones, about 82% recorded once. This receptor was identified in a man older than 75 with COVID-19, enrolled during active disease. What was sequenced was peripheral blood. The chain is built from TRBV29-1 and TRBJ2-3; a possible D gene is TRBD1 (6 bases). The CDR3 bases are TGCAGCGTCCGCGGACAGACAGATACGCAGTATTTT. This codes for CSVRGQTDTQYF.